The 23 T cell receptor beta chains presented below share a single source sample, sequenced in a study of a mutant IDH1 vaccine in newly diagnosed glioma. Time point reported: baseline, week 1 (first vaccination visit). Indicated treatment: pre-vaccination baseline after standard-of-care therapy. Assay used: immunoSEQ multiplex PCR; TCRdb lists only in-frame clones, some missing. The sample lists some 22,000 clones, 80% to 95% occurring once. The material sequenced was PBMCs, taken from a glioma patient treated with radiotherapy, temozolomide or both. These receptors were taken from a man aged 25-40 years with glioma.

This CDR3 is CASSAQGARAEAFF. Here the CDR3 DNA reads TGTGCCAGCAGTGCCCAGGGGGCACGGGCTGAAGCTTTCTTT. The chain recombines TRBV6-5 with TRBJ1-1, with TRBD1 matching over 8 bases. The CDR3 loop spans 14 amino acids. Germline-derived CDR1 and CDR2 are MNHEY and SVGAGI. V shed 5 bases, J shed 6 bases, and the junction held 8 bases outside the gene matches.

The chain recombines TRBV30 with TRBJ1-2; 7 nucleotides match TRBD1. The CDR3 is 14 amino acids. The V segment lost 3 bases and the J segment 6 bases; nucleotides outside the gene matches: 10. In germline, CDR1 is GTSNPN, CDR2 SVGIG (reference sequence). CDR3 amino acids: CAWSLPWDSNGYTF. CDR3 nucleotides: TGTGCCTGGAGCCTCCCTTGGGACAGCAATGGCTACACCTTC.

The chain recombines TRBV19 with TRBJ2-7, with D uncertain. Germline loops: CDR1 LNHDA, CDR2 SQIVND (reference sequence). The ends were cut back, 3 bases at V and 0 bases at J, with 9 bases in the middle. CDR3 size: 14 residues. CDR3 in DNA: TGTGCCAGTAGTATCGGTTCCCTCTCCTACGAGCAGTACTTC. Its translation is CASSIGSLSYEQYF.

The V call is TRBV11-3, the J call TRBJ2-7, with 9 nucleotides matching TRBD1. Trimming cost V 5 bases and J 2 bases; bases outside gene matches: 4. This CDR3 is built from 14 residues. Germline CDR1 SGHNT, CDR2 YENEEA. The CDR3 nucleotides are TGTGCCAGCAGCCCCCGGGACAGGGCCTACGAGCAGTACTTC. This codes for CASSPRDRAYEQYF.

Here the CDR3 reads CSATPSGRATDTQYF. In DNA form, the CDR3 reads TGCAGCGCCACCCCCAGCGGGAGGGCTACAGATACGCAGTATTTT. This chain connects TRBV29-1 to TRBJ2-3; 10 bases line up with TRBD2. The V and J ends lost 7 bases and 3 bases, in that order; junction bases with no gene match: 10. The V gene's germline CDR1 is SQVTM and CDR2 ANQGSEA. The CDR3 contains 15 residues.

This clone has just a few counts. Here the CDR3 DNA reads TGTGCCAGCGTCCGGGACAGGGGTGACGGCTACACCTTC. It encodes CASVRDRGDGYTF. The V gene is TRBV9, the J gene TRBJ1-2, with 10 positions matching TRBD1. CDR1 and CDR2 from the germline V gene are SGDLS and YYNGEE. The CDR3 extends over 13 amino acids. Trimming removed 7 bases from V and 8 bases from J; junction bases left unmatched: 8.

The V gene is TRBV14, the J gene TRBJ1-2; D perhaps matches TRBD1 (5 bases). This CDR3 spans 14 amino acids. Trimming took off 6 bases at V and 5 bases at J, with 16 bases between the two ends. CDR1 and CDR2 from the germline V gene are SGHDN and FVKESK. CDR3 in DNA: TGTGCCAGCAGTCATTTCGGGACCCGGTATGGCTACACCTTC. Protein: CASSHFGTRYGYTF.

The CDR3 reads CAWSVRRDQPQHF. The CDR3 bases are TGTGCCTGGAGTGTTCGCAGAGATCAGCCCCAGCATTTT. This sequence joins TRBV30 and TRBJ1-5, with D unclear. The ends were cut back, 0 bases at V and 5 bases at J, with 8 bases in the middle. Germline CDR1 GTSNPN, CDR2 SVGIG (reference sequence). This CDR3 spans 13 amino acids.

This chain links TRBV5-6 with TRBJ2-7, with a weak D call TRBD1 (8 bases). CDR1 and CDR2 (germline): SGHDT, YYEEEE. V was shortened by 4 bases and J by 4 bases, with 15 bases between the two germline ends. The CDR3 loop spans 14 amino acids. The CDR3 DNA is TGTGCCAGCAGCCTATTACAGGGGGGGTACGAGCAGTACTTC. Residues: CASSLLQGGYEQYF.

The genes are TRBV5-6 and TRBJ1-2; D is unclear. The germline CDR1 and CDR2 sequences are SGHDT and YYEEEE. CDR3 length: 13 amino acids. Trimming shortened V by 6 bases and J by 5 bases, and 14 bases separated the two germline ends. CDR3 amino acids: CASNRETGYGYTF. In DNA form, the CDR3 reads TGTGCCAGCAATCGGGAGACCGGGTATGGCTACACCTTC.

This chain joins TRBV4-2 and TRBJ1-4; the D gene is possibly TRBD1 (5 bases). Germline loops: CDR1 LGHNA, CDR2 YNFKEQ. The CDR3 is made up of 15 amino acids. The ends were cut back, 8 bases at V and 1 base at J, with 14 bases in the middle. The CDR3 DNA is TGTGCCAGCGTTCCTGGGGGAGGAACTAATGAAAAACTGTTTTTT. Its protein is CASVPGGGTNEKLFF.

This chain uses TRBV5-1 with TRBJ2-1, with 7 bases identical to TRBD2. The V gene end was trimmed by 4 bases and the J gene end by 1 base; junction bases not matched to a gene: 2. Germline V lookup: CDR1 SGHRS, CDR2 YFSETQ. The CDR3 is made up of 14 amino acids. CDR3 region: CASSGGGSYNEQFF. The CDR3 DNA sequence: TGCGCCAGCAGCGGGGGGGGATCCTACAATGAGCAGTTCTTC.

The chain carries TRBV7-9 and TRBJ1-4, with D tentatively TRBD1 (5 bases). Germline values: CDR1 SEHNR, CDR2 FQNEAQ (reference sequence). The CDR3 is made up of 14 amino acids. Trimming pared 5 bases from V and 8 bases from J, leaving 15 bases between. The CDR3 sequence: CASSPLRDVEKLFF. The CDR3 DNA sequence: TGTGCCAGCAGCCCATTGAGGGACGTGGAAAAACTGTTTTTT.

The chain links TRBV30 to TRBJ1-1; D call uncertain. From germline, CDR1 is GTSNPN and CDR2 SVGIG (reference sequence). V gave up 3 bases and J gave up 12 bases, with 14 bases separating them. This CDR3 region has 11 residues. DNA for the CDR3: TGTGCCTGGAGCGCAGGCGGGAAAACTTTCTTT. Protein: CAWSAGGKTFF.

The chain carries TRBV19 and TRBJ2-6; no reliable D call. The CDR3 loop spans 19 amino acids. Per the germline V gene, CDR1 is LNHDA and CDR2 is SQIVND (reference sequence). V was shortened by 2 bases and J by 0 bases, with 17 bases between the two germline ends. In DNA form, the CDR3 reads TGTGCCAGTAGTATAAGGAATGGCAGGAGAGACTCTGGGGCCAACGTCCTGACTTTC. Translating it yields CASSIRNGRRDSGANVLTF.

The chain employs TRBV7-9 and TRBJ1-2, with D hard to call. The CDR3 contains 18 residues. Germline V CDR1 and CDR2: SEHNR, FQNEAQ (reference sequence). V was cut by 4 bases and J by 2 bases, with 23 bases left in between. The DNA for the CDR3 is TGTGCCAGCAGCTCCCTGGTAGGGAGTTTTTTCTCCAACTATGGCTACACCTTC. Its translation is CASSSLVGSFFSNYGYTF.

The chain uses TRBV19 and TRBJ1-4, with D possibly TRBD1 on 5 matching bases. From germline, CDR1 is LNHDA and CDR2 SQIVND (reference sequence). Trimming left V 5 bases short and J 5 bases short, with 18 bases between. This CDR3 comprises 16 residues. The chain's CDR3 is CASSARLGQGNEKLFF. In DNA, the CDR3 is TGTGCCAGTAGTGCCCGCCTAGGGCAGGGAAATGAAAAACTGTTTTTT.

The CDR3: CASIGTGGTEAFF. CDR3 DNA sequence: TGTGCCAGCATCGGGACGGGCGGCACTGAAGCTTTCTTT. The chain is built from TRBV6-5 and TRBJ1-1; TRBD1 might be the D (5 bases). The V end was cut by 7 bases, the J end by 4 bases, with 13 bases between. The CDR3 length is 13 residues. Germline V gives CDR1 MNHEY, CDR2 SVGAGI.

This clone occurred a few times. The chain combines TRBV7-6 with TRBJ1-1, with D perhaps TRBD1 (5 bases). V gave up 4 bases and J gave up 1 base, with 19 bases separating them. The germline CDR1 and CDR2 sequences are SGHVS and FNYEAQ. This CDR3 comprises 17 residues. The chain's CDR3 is CASSSSGTVGGNTEAFF. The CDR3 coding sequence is TGTGCCAGCAGCTCGTCCGGGACCGTTGGCGGGAACACTGAAGCTTTCTTT.

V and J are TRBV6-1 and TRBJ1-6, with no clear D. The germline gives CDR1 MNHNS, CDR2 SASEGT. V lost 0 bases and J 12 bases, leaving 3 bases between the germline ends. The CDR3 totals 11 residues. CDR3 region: CASSEAEPLHF. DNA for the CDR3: TGTGCCAGCAGTGAAGCGGAACCCCTCCACTTT.

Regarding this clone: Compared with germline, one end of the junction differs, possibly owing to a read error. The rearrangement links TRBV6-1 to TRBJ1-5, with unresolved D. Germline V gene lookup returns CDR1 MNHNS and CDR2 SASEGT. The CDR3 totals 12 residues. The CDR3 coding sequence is TGTGCCAGCGAGGAGAGTTTTCAGTCCCAGCATTTT. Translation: CASEESFQSQHF.

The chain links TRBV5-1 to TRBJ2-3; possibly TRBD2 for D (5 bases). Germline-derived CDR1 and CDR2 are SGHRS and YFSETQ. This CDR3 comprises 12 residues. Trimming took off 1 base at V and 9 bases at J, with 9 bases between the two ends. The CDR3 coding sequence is TGCGCCAGCAGCTTGATAAGCGGAACGCAGTATTTT. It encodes CASSLISGTQYF. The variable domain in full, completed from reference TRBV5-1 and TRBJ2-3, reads KAGVTQTPRYLIKTRGQQVTLSCSPISGHRSVSWYQQTPGQGLQFLFEYFSETQRNKGNFPGRFSGRQFSNSRSEMNVSTLELGDSALYLCASSLISGTQYFGPGTRLTVL.

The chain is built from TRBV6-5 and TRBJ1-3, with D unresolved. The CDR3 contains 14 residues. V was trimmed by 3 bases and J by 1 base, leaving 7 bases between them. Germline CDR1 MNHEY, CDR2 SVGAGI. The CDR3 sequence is CASSYFGSGNTIYF. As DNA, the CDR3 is TGTGCCAGCAGTTATTTCGGATCTGGAAACACCATATATTTT.